This entry lists 9 T cell receptor beta chains sequenced from one sample in a study of cytomegalovirus exposure and HLA in healthy donors. Use of 60 Vbeta and 13 Jbeta primers characterized the PCR. Profiled with immunoSEQ multiplex PCR; TCRdb holds only in-frame clones, not every one. Of some 150,000 clones in the sample, approximately 78% were seen once. Source material: PBMCs. These receptors all come from a woman between 40 and 50 years old in good health and CMV-seropositive.

The genes are TRBV7-8 and TRBJ2-5; 11 nucleotides align to TRBD2. The CDR3 is 20 residues long. CDR1 SGHVS and CDR2 FQNEAQ come from the germline V gene. Trimming at V came to 1 base and at J to 0 bases, leaving 13 bases not matched to a gene. For the CDR3, the DNA is TGTGCCAGCAGCTTAGTTATATCGCTAGCGGGGGGCCTTAACCAAGAGACCCAGTACTTC. Encoded protein: CASSLVISLAGGLNQETQYF.

V is TRBV6-6 and J is TRBJ2-2, with D tentatively TRBD1 (5 bases). The CDR3 has 14 residues. The germline CDR1 and CDR2 sequences are MNHNY and SVGAGI (reference sequence). Trimming took 5 bases from V and 7 from J, leaving 14 bases between them. In DNA, the CDR3 is TGTGCCAGCAGTAGGTCAGGGTCGGGCGGGGAGCTGTTTTTT. Translation gives CASSRSGSGGELFF.

The chain joins TRBV30 to TRBJ1-4; tentatively, D is TRBD1 (5 bases). The germline CDR1 and CDR2 sequences are GTSNPN and SVGIG (reference sequence). Trimming took 3 bases from V and 5 from J, leaving 10 bases between them. The CDR3 has 13 amino acids. The CDR3 DNA reads as TGTGCCTGGAGGCGGGACCCCAATGAAAAACTGTTTTTT. It is translated as CAWRRDPNEKLFF.

The V gene is TRBV30, the J gene TRBJ2-7, with unresolved D. The CDR3 extends over 12 amino acids. CDR1 GTSNPN and CDR2 SVGIG come from the germline V gene (reference sequence). The CDR3 DNA reads TGTGCATTGGCCCAAGAGGATTACGAGCAGTACTTC. Translating gives CALAQEDYEQYF.

The chain joins TRBV6-6 to TRBJ1-5, with TRBD1 matching over 8 bases. The CDR3 runs 14 residues. V lost 7 bases, J lost 5 bases, and 7 bases stayed unmatched. Per the germline V gene, CDR1 is MNHNY and CDR2 is SVGAGI (reference sequence). The CDR3 nucleotides are TGTGCCAGCAACCAGCAGGGGGCCGATCAGCCCCAGCATTTT. As protein: CASNQQGADQPQHF.

This clone was observed a single time. The V and J genes are TRBV7-3 and TRBJ2-5; D perhaps matches TRBD2 (5 bases). The CDR3 consists of 16 residues. CDR1 SGHTA and CDR2 FQGTGA come from the germline V gene. With 4 bases removed from V and 4 bases from J, the gap between germline ends came to 19 bases. In DNA form, the CDR3 reads TGTGCCAGCAGCTCGTCAGAGGGATGGACTGCAGAGACCCAGTACTTC. Residues: CASSSSEGWTAETQYF.

The rearrangement uses TRBV10-3 and TRBJ2-2; 12 bases are shared with TRBD2. The junction had 7 bases not matched to a gene; V was cut back by 10 bases and J by 4 bases. Per the germline V gene, CDR1 is ENHRY and CDR2 is SYGVKD. The CDR3 runs 15 residues. The CDR3 nucleotides are TGTGCCACCTCTAGCGGGGGGGCGAGCACCGGGGAGCTGTTTTTT. It encodes CATSSGGASTGELFF.

The chain couples TRBV28 to TRBJ1-5; weak D call: TRBD1 (5 bases). There are 15 residues in the CDR3. V was cut by 4 bases and J by 3 bases, with 13 bases left in between. Germline assignment: CDR1 MDHEN and CDR2 SYDVKM. CDR3 DNA: TGTGCCAGCAGTTGGGATGGGGGGTACAATCAGCCCCAGCATTTT. It specifies CASSWDGGYNQPQHF. The full variable domain, completed using reference TRBV28 and TRBJ1-5, is DVKVTQSSRYLVKRTGEKVFLECVQDMDHENMFWYRQDPGLGLRLIYFSYDVKMKEKGDIPEGYSVSREKKERFSLILESASTNQTSMYLCASSWDGGYNQPQHFGDGTRLSIL.

The rearrangement joins TRBV4-2 to TRBJ2-5; perhaps TRBD1 as D (6 bases). The germline V gene encodes CDR1 LGHNA and CDR2 YNFKEQ. V was pared by 5 bases and J by 3 bases, with 10 bases between. The CDR3 sequence is 13 residues long. The CDR3 region is CASSAYREETQYF. In DNA form, the CDR3 reads TGTGCCAGCAGCGCATACAGGGAAGAGACCCAGTACTTC.